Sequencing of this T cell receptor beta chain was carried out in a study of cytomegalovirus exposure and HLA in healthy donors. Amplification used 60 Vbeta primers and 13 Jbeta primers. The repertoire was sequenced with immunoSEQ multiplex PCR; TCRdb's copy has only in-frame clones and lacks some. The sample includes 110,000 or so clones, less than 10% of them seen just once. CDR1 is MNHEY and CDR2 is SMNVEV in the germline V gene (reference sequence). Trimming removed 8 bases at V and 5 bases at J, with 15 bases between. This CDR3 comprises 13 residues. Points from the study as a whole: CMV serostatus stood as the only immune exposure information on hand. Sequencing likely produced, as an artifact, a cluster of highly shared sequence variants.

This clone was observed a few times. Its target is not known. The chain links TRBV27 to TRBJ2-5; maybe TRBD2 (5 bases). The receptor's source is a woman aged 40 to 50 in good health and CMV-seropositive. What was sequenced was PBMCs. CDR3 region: CASQNLAWETQYF. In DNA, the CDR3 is TGTGCCAGCCAGAATTTAGCGTGGGAGACCCAGTACTTC.